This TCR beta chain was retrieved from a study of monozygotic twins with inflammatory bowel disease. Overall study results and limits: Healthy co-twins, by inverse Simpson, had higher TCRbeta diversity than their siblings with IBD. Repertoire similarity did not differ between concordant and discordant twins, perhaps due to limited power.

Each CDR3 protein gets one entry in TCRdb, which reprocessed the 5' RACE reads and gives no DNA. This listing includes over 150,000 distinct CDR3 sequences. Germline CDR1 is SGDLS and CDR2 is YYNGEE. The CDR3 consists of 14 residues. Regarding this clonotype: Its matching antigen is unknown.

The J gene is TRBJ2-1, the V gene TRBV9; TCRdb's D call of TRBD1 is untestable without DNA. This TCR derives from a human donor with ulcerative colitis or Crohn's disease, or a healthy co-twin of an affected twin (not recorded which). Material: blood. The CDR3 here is CASSPPGTNHEQFF.